The text below deals with one T cell receptor beta chain. Its antigen remains unknown. The data are from a study of OX40 agonist ivuxolimab in advanced cancers. Study-wide context: Prior therapy, whether anti-PD-1, anti-PD-L1 or anti-CTLA-4, was allowed, and about 39% had some. Overall study results and limits: At 0.1 to 3.0 mg/kg, CD4+ and CD8+ blood T cells expanded clonally by week 6.

The repertoire was sequenced with immunoSEQ multiplex PCR; TCRdb's copy has only in-frame clones and lacks some. The data contain roughly 60,000 clones, around 93% of them singletons. Autoimmune disease history or systemic immunosuppression was exclusionary. Blood specimens came from baseline, cycle 4 day 1, and cycle 7 day 1. CDR3 size: 15 residues. Looked up from germline, CDR1 is SEHNR and CDR2 is FQNEAQ (reference sequence). J lost 4 bases, V lost 3 bases, and 6 bases had no gene match. The chain employs TRBV7-9 and TRBJ2-3; 8 nucleotides align to TRBD2. The sample was CD4+ or CD8+ T cells sorted from blood, taken in a trial of the OX40 agonist ivuxolimab. The source of this sequence is an adult with an advanced solid tumor such as melanoma, head and neck, liver or kidney cancer. For the CDR3, the DNA is TGTGCCAGCAGCTTTTTAGTAGCGGGGCCAGATACGCAGTATTTT. This sequence encodes CASSFLVAGPDTQYF.